A selection of T cell receptor beta chains follows, all from one sample in a study of response to subunit inactivated influenza vaccine. Via MiXCR, TCRdb re-called the RT-PCR reads, giving one row per CDR3 protein. This table holds 500,000 to 700,000 distinct CDR3 sequences, around 21% found once. These data also formed part of another study, on T cells expressing NK-cell markers.

This material consisted of CD4+ T cells sorted from PBMCs, taken 11 to 12 days after vaccination. The receptor source for this set is a man aged 45 to 65 who received an inactivated influenza vaccine. CDR3s include the opening cysteine and the closing phenylalanine or tryptophan. Fields, in order: J gene, V gene, D gene, clone size, CDR3 DNA, CDR3 protein. The D gene is left open where the match is weak. The size field is filled for only some rows; it gives once, few, many or a size class.

TRBJ2-1 | TRBV20-1 | TRBD2 | . | TGCAGTGCTATTCATACCGGGACTAGCGAGTACAATGAGCAGTTCTTC | CSAIHTGTSEYNEQFF
TRBJ2-1 | TRBV24-1 | . | few | TGTGCCACCAGTGATGGACAGAATCCCCAGTTCTTC | CATSDGQNPQFF
TRBJ2-7 | TRBV6-1 | TRBD1 | . | TGTGCCAGCAGACTTCTCACAGGGGTGAGCGAGCAGTACTTC | CASRLLTGVSEQYF
TRBJ1-5 | TRBV9 | . | few | TGTGCCAGCAGCGTAGGTGGTACTCAGCCCCAGCATTTT | CASSVGGTQPQHF
TRBJ2-7 | TRBV5-1 | . | few | TGCGCCAGCAGCCCGGGACACCGGGACATCTACGAGCAGTACTTC | CASSPGHRDIYEQYF
TRBJ2-7 | TRBV29-1 | TRBD1 | . | TGCAGCGCTCGGGACAGGGCTTTCGTGCAGTACTTC | CSARDRAFVQYF
TRBJ1-1 | TRBV5-1 | . | many | TGCGCCAGCAGCTTGCGGCACCCCATGAACACTGAAGCTTTCTTT | CASSLRHPMNTEAFF
TRBJ2-1 | TRBV20-1 | TRBD2 | . | TGCAGTGCTAGCAAGAGCGACGGGAGGGTTTACAATGAGCAGTTCTTC | CSASKSDGRVYNEQFF
TRBJ1-3 | TRBV7-9 | TRBD1 | few | TGTGCCAGCACCCTACAGGGGGAATCTGGAAACACCATATATTTT | CASTLQGESGNTIYF
TRBJ2-5 | TRBV7-6 | . | once | TGTGCCAGCAGCATCCCCGGGATCTCAATGTACTTC | CASSIPGISMYF
TRBJ2-2 | TRBV4-3 | TRBD2 | . | TGCGCCAGCAGCCAAGAAGCACTAGCGGCGAACACCGGGGAGCTGTTTTTT | CASSQEALAANTGELFF
TRBJ2-1 | TRBV4-1 | . | . | TGCGCCAGCAGCCCCCTCGTTTCTCCTTATGAGCAGTTCTTC | CASSPLVSPYEQFF
TRBJ2-6 | TRBV30 | . | few | TGTGCCTGGAGTGTGGGCAACTCTGGGGCCAACGTCCTGACTTTC | CAWSVGNSGANVLTF
TRBJ2-7 | TRBV9 | TRBD2 | . | TGTGCCAGCAGCGTAGTAGCGGGAGAGGGCGAGCAGTACTTC | CASSVVAGEGEQYF
TRBJ1-5 | TRBV30 | TRBD1 | few | TGTGCCTGGGCTCAGGGGGGCCAGTGGCCCCAGCATTTT | CAWAQGGQWPQHF
TRBJ2-5 | TRBV5-5 | TRBD2 | few | TGTGCCAGCAGCTTGGTCTCGCTAGCGGGGAAAGAGACCCAGTACTTC | CASSLVSLAGKETQYF
TRBJ2-1 | TRBV3-1 | . | few | TGTGCCAGCAGAACGGGACTTAGTAGCTCCTACAATGAGCAGTTCTTC | CASRTGLSSSYNEQFF
TRBJ1-2 | TRBV5-1 | . | . | TGCGCCAGCAGTTACAGGGAACGAAGCTATGGCTACACCTTC | CASSYRERSYGYTF
TRBJ2-7 | TRBV11-2 | TRBD2 | . | TGTGCCAGCAGCTCCCTTTTAGCGACTAGCGGGAGGCCCTACGAGCAGTACTTC | CASSSLLATSGRPYEQYF
TRBJ2-7 | TRBV3-1 | . | few | TGTGCCAGCAGCCAAGAGAGCCTAGGCAACTACGAGCAGTACTTC | CASSQESLGNYEQYF
TRBJ1-2 | TRBV5-6 | . | many | TGTGCCAGCAGCTTGGCGGCGAACTATGGCTACACCTTC | CASSLAANYGYTF
TRBJ2-1 | TRBV24-1 | . | . | TGTGCCACCAGTGGTGACGAACGGGCCTCGGATGAGCAGTTCTTC | CATSGDERASDEQFF
TRBJ2-3 | TRBV11-2 | TRBD1 | few | TGTGCCAGCAGCATGACAGGGATGCGGACAGATACGCAGTATTTT | CASSMTGMRTDTQYF
TRBJ1-6 | TRBV12-3/TRBV12-4 | TRBD1 | . | TGTGCCAGCAGGATGACAGGGTCTAATTCACCCCTCCACTTT | CASRMTGSNSPLHF
TRBJ1-2 | TRBV7-9 | TRBD1 | . | TGTGCCAGCAGCTCAGCAGGGGGCATCGGCTACACCTTC | CASSSAGGIGYTF
TRBJ2-3 | TRBV7-2 | TRBD2 | few | TGTGCCAGCAGCTCATGGGCGGGAGGAACCACAGATACGCAGTATTTT | CASSSWAGGTTDTQYF
TRBJ2-7 | TRBV21-1 | . | few | TGTGCCACGGCCGGGATTGGTTGCGCCTACGAGCAGTACTTC | CATAGIGCAYEQYF
TRBJ1-1 | TRBV10-3 | . | . | TGTGCCATCAGCCCAGGGGTCCACACTGAAGCTTTCTTT | CAISPGVHTEAFF
TRBJ2-2 | TRBV29-1 | TRBD2 | . | TGCAGCGTCGGGGGGGCCGCTAACACCGGGGAGCTGTTTTTT | CSVGGAANTGELFF
TRBJ2-5 | TRBV5-1 | TRBD1 | . | TGCGCCAGCAGCCAGGGACAGCTCATACCAATGATAGGTCAAGAGACCCAGTACTTC | CASSQGQLIPMIGQETQYF
TRBJ1-2 | TRBV3-1 | . | . | TGTGCCAGCAGCCAAACTGACATTCTCCTGGAATCCTATGGCTACACCTTC | CASSQTDILLESYGYTF
TRBJ2-4 | TRBV7-9 | . | few | TGTGCCAGCAGCTTATCACAGTTATTTGCCAAAAACATTCAGTACTTC | CASSLSQLFAKNIQYF
TRBJ2-7 | TRBV5-1 | . | . | TGCGCCAGCAGCTTGGAGCCCAGCCCCTACGAGCAGTACTTC | CASSLEPSPYEQYF
TRBJ2-7 | TRBV12-3/TRBV12-4 | . | many | TGTGCCAGCAGTTTGGCAGCAGGGAAATTCGACGAGCAGTACTTC | CASSLAAGKFDEQYF